This TCR beta chain was sequenced for a study of vaccination effects on CD4 cells after COVID-19. Study-level background: Samples collected post-vaccine were obtained a median of 72 days after the second dose.

Following culture for roughly 10 days, CD4+ T cells were isolated. It was two doses of either the BNT162b2 or mRNA-1273 vaccine that participants received. The CDR3 length is 15 residues. Germline V lookup: CDR1 MNHEY, CDR2 SVGAGI. Trimming cost V 6 bases and J 6 bases; bases outside gene matches: 10. With respect to this clone: The antigen remains undetermined.

Using immunoSEQ multiplex PCR, the repertoire was profiled, and TCRdb retains in-frame clones only, with some absent. The data hold around 69,000 clones, with more than 60% observed a single time. Sequencing was performed on CD4+ T cells from PBMCs cultured without peptide, taken after COVID-19 vaccination. This sequence joins TRBV6-5 and TRBJ2-1; 8 nucleotides align to TRBD1. This clonotype was sampled from a human donor who received a COVID-19 vaccine. CDR3 DNA: TGTGCCAGCAGAAAGGGGACAGGTGGGACCAATGAGCAGTTCTTC. Amino acid sequence: CASRKGTGGTNEQFF.